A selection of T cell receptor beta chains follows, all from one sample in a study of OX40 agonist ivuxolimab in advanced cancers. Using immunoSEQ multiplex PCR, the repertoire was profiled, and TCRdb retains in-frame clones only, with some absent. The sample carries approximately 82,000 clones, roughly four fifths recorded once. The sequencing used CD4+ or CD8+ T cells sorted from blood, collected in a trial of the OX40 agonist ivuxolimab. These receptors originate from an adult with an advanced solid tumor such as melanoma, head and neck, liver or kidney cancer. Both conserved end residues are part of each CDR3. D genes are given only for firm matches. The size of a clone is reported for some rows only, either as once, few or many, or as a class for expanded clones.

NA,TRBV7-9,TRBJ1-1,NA,TGTGCCAGCAGCGGTGACAGCGACACTGAAGCTTTCTTT,CASSGDSDTEAFF
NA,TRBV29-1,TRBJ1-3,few,TGCAGCGTTGTTGGGGGGGACTCTGGAAACACCATATATTTT,CSVVGGDSGNTIYF
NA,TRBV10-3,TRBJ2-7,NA,TGTGCCATCAGTGAGCGCAGGGGCTACGAGCAGTACTTC,CAISERRGYEQYF
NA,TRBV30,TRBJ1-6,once,TGTGCCTGGAGTGTTACGCTGAGGAGTTCACCCCTCCACTTT,CAWSVTLRSSPLHF
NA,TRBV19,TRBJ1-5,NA,TGTGCCAGTACCTATGCAGGAACGCAGCCCCAGCACTTT,CASTYAGTQPQHF
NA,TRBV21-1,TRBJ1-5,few,TGTGCCAGCAGCAAAAACTTACAGGTACGCAATCAGCCCCAGCATTTT,CASSKNLQVRNQPQHF
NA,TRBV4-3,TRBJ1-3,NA,TGCGCCAGCAGCCTGGGTGGAGGGCGCTCTGGAAACACCATATATTTT,CASSLGGGRSGNTIYF
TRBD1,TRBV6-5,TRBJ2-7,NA,TGTGCCAGCAGTTCCCCCGGACAGGGTCTCTACGAGCAGTACTTC,CASSSPGQGLYEQYF
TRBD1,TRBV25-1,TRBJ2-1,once,TGTGCCAGCAGTGGGTACAGGGGTGGTATCAATGAGCAGTTCTTC,CASSGYRGGINEQFF
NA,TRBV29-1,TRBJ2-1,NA,TGCAGCGTTGGGGTCGGGTACAATGAGCAGTTCTTC,CSVGVGYNEQFF
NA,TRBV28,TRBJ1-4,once,TGTGCCAGCAGTTTAGACAGTGCAACTAATGAAAAACTGTTTTTT,CASSLDSATNEKLFF
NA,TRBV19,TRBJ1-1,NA,TGTGCCACCCAACTTACCTCAGGGATCGCGGCCACTGAAGCTTTCTTT,CATQLTSGIAATEAFF
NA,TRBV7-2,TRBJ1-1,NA,TGTGCCAGCAGCTCTAGGCAGGGTGTGGGCACTGAAGCTTTCTTT,CASSSRQGVGTEAFF
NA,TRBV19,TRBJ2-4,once,TGTGCCAGTAGTATTTCGGGCGTGTCCAAAAACATTCAGTACTTC,CASSISGVSKNIQYF
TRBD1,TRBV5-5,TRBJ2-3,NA,TGTGCCAGCAGCTTGGCGGGACAGGGAAGCACAGATACGCAGTATTTT,CASSLAGQGSTDTQYF
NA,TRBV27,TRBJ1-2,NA,TGTGCCAGCAGTTACATCGCTAACTATGGCTACACCTTC,CASSYIANYGYTF
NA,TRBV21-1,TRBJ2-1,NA,TGTGCCAGCATCGGGACAGGGGTAAGGTACTACAATGAGCAGTTCTTC,CASIGTGVRYYNEQFF
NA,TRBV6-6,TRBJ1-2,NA,TGTGCCAGCAGCCCGGTTGGAAACTATGGCTACACCTTC,CASSPVGNYGYTF
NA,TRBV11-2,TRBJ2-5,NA,TGTGCCAGCAGCATACCCCAAGAGACCCAGTACTTC,CASSIPQETQYF
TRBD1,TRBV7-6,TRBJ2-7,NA,TGTGCCAGCAGCGAACTCCCGGGACAGGGATACGAGCAGTACTTC,CASSELPGQGYEQYF
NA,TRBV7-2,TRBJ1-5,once,TGTGCCAGCAGCCAGGGGATTAGGCCCCAGCATTTT,CASSQGIRPQHF
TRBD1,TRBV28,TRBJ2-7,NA,TGTGCCAGCAGTGCCCCTCGACAGGGGGGGTTGGACGAGCAGTACTTC,CASSAPRQGGLDEQYF
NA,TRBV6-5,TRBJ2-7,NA,TGTGCCAGCAGTACCGGCTCCTACGAGCAGTACTTC,CASSTGSYEQYF
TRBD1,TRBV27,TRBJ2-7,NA,TGTGCCAGCAGAACAGGGGACGAGCAGTACTTC,CASRTGDEQYF
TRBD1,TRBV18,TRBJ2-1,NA,TGTGCCAGCTCAGACGACAGGGGCTCCTACAATGAGCAGTTCTTC,CASSDDRGSYNEQFF
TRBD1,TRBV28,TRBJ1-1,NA,TGTGCCAGCAGTAACAGGGGAGTCGGTGAAGCTTTCTTT,CASSNRGVGEAFF
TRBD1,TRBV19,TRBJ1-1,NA,TGTGCCAGTACGGACAGGAGGTCTTCCACTGAAGCTTTCTTT,CASTDRRSSTEAFF
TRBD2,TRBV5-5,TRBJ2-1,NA,TGTGCCAGCAGCTATGGTAGCCAGTCCTGGGGGCTAGCGGGAGTGTATGAGCAGTTCTTC,CASSYGSQSWGLAGVYEQFF
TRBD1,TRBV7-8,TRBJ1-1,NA,TGTGCCAGCAGCTTAGCAGGGGGCAGGATTGGCACTGAAGCTTTCTTT,CASSLAGGRIGTEAFF
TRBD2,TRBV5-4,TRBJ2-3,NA,TGTGCCAGCAGCAGAGCGGGGTCAGATACGCAGTATTTT,CASSRAGSDTQYF
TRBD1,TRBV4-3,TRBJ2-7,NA,TGCGCCAGCAGCTTGGCAGGGCCAGGGGGATCCTACGAGCAGTACTTC,CASSLAGPGGSYEQYF
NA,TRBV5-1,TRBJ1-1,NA,TGCGCCAGCAGCTTCGGGGGCCCCGTCCAAGGGTATGTAGCTTTCTTT,CASSFGGPVQGYVAFF